These 19 T cell receptor beta chains share one sample of origin, sequenced in a study of metastatic and nonmetastatic thyroid tumors. All patients were untreated before thyroid surgery. TCRdb redid the clone calls on the PCR reads using MiXCR. The repertoire consists of roughly 53,000 clones, with roughly 22% occurring once and the leading ten covering about 4.1%. Sequencing input: blood. Source of these receptors: a female donor with papillary thyroid cancer or a benign thyroid nodule (not recorded which). Some clones in this sample may be carry-over from other donors' samples.

This clone was observed many times. The genes are TRBV30 and TRBJ2-7; D possibly matches TRBD1 or TRBD2 (5 bases each). The CDR3 has 15 residues. V gave up 5 bases and J gave up 4 bases, with 21 bases separating them. Per the germline V gene, CDR1 is GTSNPN and CDR2 is SVGIG (reference sequence). The CDR3 reads CAWGAVGPGNYEQYF. DNA for the CDR3: TGTGCCTGGGGAGCCGTGGGGCCGGGAAATTACGAGCAGTACTTC.

This clone was seen at least ten times. The chain carries TRBV5-1 and TRBJ2-1; D is unresolved. V was cut by 4 bases and J by 5 bases, with 10 bases left in between. The CDR3 is 13 residues long. Germline V gene lookup returns CDR1 SGHRS and CDR2 YFSETQ. The CDR3 DNA sequence: TGCGCCAGCAGCCCCGACCCAGACAATGAGCAGTTCTTC. Translating gives CASSPDPDNEQFF. The entire variable domain, with the rest obtained from reference TRBV5-1 and TRBJ2-1, is as follows: KAGVTQTPRYLIKTRGQQVTLSCSPISGHRSVSWYQQTPGQGLQFLFEYFSETQRNKGNFPGRFSGRQFSNSRSEMNVSTLELGDSALYLCASSPDPDNEQFFGPGTRLTVL.

This clone was counted many times. The chain links TRBV20-1 to TRBJ2-7; tentatively, D is TRBD1 (6 bases). V lost 5 bases to trimming and J lost 4 bases, with 21 bases between them. CDR1 is DFQATT, CDR2 SNEGSKA, per germline (reference sequence). The CDR3 consists of 15 residues. The CDR3 here is CSAGKQTQQGYEQYF. Written as DNA, the CDR3 is TGCAGTGCTGGTAAACAAACACAACAGGGTTACGAGCAGTACTTC.

This clone was detected many times. The chain uses TRBV4-1 and TRBJ2-7; 7 positions agree with TRBD2. Trimming cost V 0 bases and J 5 bases; bases outside gene matches: 10. Germline CDR1 reads MGHRA; CDR2 reads YSYEKL. This CDR3 region has 16 residues. CDR3 in amino acids: CASSQDAVGGFNEQYF. The CDR3 nucleotides read TGCGCCAGCAGCCAAGATGCAGTCGGGGGGTTCAACGAGCAGTACTTC.

This clone was counted many times. This sequence joins TRBV9 and TRBJ2-1; 10 bases map to TRBD2. The CDR3 sequence is 15 residues long. With V trimmed by 4 bases and J by 9 bases, 10 bases remained unmatched. The germline gives CDR1 SGDLS, CDR2 YYNGEE. CDR3 nucleotides: TGTGCCAGCAGCATAGTGCTAGCGGGAGTAGCTGAGCAGTTCTTC. This encodes CASSIVLAGVAEQFF.

The V gene is TRBV20-1, the J gene TRBJ1-1; D not resolved. Germline assignment: CDR1 DFQATT and CDR2 SNEGSKA (reference sequence). The CDR3 spans 12 residues. V was pared by 2 bases and J by 7 bases, with 11 bases between. The CDR3, as DNA: TGCAGTGCTAGATATACACAGATTGAAGCTTTCTTT. This sequence encodes CSARYTQIEAFF.

This clone was recorded many times. The chain combines TRBV19 with TRBJ1-2; no clear D gene. V shed 4 bases and J shed 4 bases, with 13 bases lying between them. CDR3 length equals 14 residues. Germline lookup yields CDR1 LNHDA and CDR2 SQIVND (reference sequence). This CDR3 is CASSKMIHPYGYTF. CDR3 bases: TGTGCCAGTAGTAAAATGATACACCCCTATGGCTACACCTTC.

This clone was detected many times. This chain joins TRBV6-1 and TRBJ2-2; 7 bases align to TRBD1. V was pared by 5 bases and J by 6 bases, with 9 bases of the junction left unmatched. Germline loops: CDR1 MNHNS, CDR2 SASEGT. This CDR3 comprises 15 residues. The CDR3 sequence is CASSTRGNLAGELFF. In DNA form, the CDR3 reads TGTGCCAGCAGTACCAGGGGGAATTTGGCCGGGGAGCTGTTTTTT.

This clone occurred many times. This sequence joins TRBV7-2 and TRBJ2-5; perhaps D is TRBD1 or TRBD2 (6 bases each). The CDR3 is 15 amino acids. V was clipped by 1 base and J by 4 bases, with 13 bases between them. Germline V gives CDR1 SGHTA, CDR2 FQGNSA. The CDR3 region has the DNA TGTGCCAGCAGCTTAGACCGGGGGCGTGCAGAGACCCAGTACTTC. Protein: CASSLDRGRAETQYF.

This clone has at least ten counts. The rearrangement joins TRBV12-3 or TRBV12-4 to TRBJ2-3; 9 positions agree with TRBD1. The CDR3 spans 14 residues. The J segment lost 3 bases and the V segment lost 5 bases, leaving 3 bases of the junction unmatched. In DNA, the CDR3 is TGTGCCAGCAGTCCCGGGACAGGGACAGATACGCAGTATTTT. Translating it yields CASSPGTGTDTQYF.

This clone occurred many times. The chain recombines TRBV7-2 with TRBJ1-2; D unresolved. CDR1 and CDR2 (germline): SGHTA, FQGNSA. This CDR3 has 15 residues. Trimming left V 1 base short and J 5 bases short, with 14 bases between. DNA for the CDR3: TGTGCCAGCAGCTTAGTTTCGGCAGACGTATATGGCTACACCTTC. It translates to CASSLVSADVYGYTF.

As regards this clone: A much larger clonotype is one base distant, so this may be a read error. This rearrangement joins TRBV11-2 to TRBJ2-5, with 8 nucleotides matching TRBD2. CDR1 is SGHAT and CDR2 is FQNNGV in the germline V gene. This CDR3 spans 20 amino acids. CDR3 sequence reads: CASGLGWCLAGRGGQETQYF. The DNA of the CDR3 is TGTGCCAGCGGCTTAGGTTGGTGCTTAGCGGGACGGGGAGGGCAAGAGACCCAGTACTTC.

This clone was detected ten times or more. This sequence joins TRBV20-1 and TRBJ2-3; 15 bases align to TRBD2. The CDR3 has 14 residues. Germline assignment: CDR1 DFQATT and CDR2 SNEGSKA (reference sequence). This CDR3 reads CTSSLGLAGGTQYF. In DNA, the CDR3 is TGCACATCCTCTTTGGGACTAGCGGGAGGTACGCAGTATTTT.

This clone was counted many times. At the DNA level, this CDR3 is encoded by other sequences in the same sample as well. This sequence joins TRBV9 and TRBJ2-1, with D perhaps matching TRBD1 (6 bases). The CDR3 has 16 residues. CDR1 and CDR2 (germline): SGDLS, YYNGEE. V was shortened by 3 bases and J by 9 bases, with 22 bases between the two germline ends. CDR3 sequence (DNA): TGTGCCAGCAGCGGTACCGGGACAAGGATACCCGGTGAGCAGTTCTTC. Translated: CASSGTGTRIPGEQFF. The variable domain in full, completed from reference TRBV9 and TRBJ2-1, reads DSGVTQTPKHLITATGQRVTLRCSPRSGDLSVYWYQQSLDQGLQFLIQYYNGEERAKGNILERFSAQQFPDLHSELNLSSLELGDSALYFCASSGTGTRIPGEQFFGPGTRLTVL.

This clone has at least ten counts. The chain carries TRBV10-3 and TRBJ2-3, with D perhaps being TRBD1 or TRBD2 (5 bases each). The CDR3 runs 15 residues. CDR1 and CDR2 (germline): ENHRY, SYGVKD. V was clipped by 1 base and J by 2 bases, with 10 bases between them. DNA for the CDR3: TGTGCCATCAGTGAGTTCGAGGGGCCCACAGATACGCAGTATTTT. This encodes CAISEFEGPTDTQYF.

This clone was found once. The V and J genes are TRBV20-1 and TRBJ2-7, with 7 bases lining up with TRBD1. Germline CDR1 reads DFQATT; CDR2 reads SNEGSKA (reference sequence). The CDR3 contains 13 residues. After removal of 4 bases from V and 0 bases from J, the junction contained 3 bases not matched to a gene. This CDR3 reads CSATGTASYEQYF. The CDR3 coding sequence is TGCAGTGCTACCGGGACAGCCTCCTACGAGCAGTACTTC.

This clone was observed at least ten times. V is TRBV19 and J is TRBJ1-2; perhaps TRBD1 as D (6 bases). CDR3 length: 14 amino acids. Trimming left V 9 bases short and J 5 bases short, with 19 bases between. The germline V gene encodes CDR1 LNHDA and CDR2 SQIVND (reference sequence). The CDR3, as DNA: TGTGCCAGCCGACCGAGGGGGGGGATTTATGGCTACACCTTC. Its translation is CASRPRGGIYGYTF.

This clone occurred many times. One junction end does not reproduce the germline sequence, and a read error may be involved. This chain joins TRBV5-1 and TRBJ2-7; 9 positions agree with TRBD1. This CDR3 comprises 16 residues. Germline lookup yields CDR1 SGHRS and CDR2 YFSETQ. The CDR3 reads CAGSRAGQGGSYEQYF. The CDR3 bases are TGCGCCGGCAGCCGGGCGGGACAGGGTGGGTCCTACGAGCAGTACTTC.

This clone was found many times. This chain joins TRBV5-5 and TRBJ2-1, with 9 bases aligning to TRBD2. The CDR3 sequence is 14 residues long. Germline-derived CDR1 and CDR2 are SGHKS and YYEKEE (reference sequence). The ends lost 1 base at V and 10 bases at J; junction bases unmatched: 6. CDR3 nucleotide sequence: TGTGCCAGCAGCTTGTCTAGCGGGATAGGGGAGCAGTTCTTC. As protein: CASSLSSGIGEQFF. Supplemented by reference TRBV5-5 and TRBJ2-1, the full variable domain reads DAGVTQSPTHLIKTRGQQVTLRCSPISGHKSVSWYQQVLGQGPQFIFQYYEKEERGRGNFPDRFSARQFPNYSSELNVNALLLGDSALYLCASSLSSGIGEQFFGPGTRLTVL.